The 15 T cell receptor beta chains listed next were all sequenced from one sample in a study of T-cell reconstitution after alpha-beta-depleted transplantation in children. Unique molecular identifiers were built into the TCRbeta library. TCRdb recomputed calls from the PCR reads with MiXCR, one row per CDR3 protein. The sample lists 500,000 to 650,000 distinct CDR3 sequences, more than 9.5% seen once, with approximately 15% in the top ten. Sequenced material: PBMCs, mostly from graft donor cells, taken 180 days after TCRalphabeta/CD19-depleted stem cell transplant. These receptors came from a female patient younger than 10 who had a stem cell transplant for aplastic anemia, so the T cells may come from the graft donor.

The CDR3 nucleotides read TGCAGTGCTGTCGGGGCGCCAGATACGCAGTATTTT. Protein sequence: CSAVGAPDTQYF. The gene calls are TRBV20-1 and TRBJ2-3, with D possibly being TRBD1 or TRBD2 (5 bases each). This CDR3 has 12 amino acids. In germline, CDR1 is DFQATT, CDR2 SNEGSKA (reference sequence). Between the trimmed V and J ends, which lost 5 bases and 4 bases, there was a span of 10 bases.

The V call is TRBV12-3 or TRBV12-4, the J call TRBJ1-5, with no clear D. Trimming removed 2 bases from V and 8 bases from J, with 13 bases in between. The length of the CDR3 is 14 residues. DNA for the CDR3: TGTGCCAGCAGTTTATGGTCAGCCCGCGAGCCCCAGCATTTT. It codes for CASSLWSAREPQHF.

This clonotype was seen a handful of times. DNA of the CDR3: TGTGCCAGCAGCTTAGAGACTTCTGGGGCCAACGTCCTGACTTTC. Its protein is CASSLETSGANVLTF. This rearrangement joins TRBV11-3 to TRBJ2-6; the D is unclear. The CDR3 loop spans 15 amino acids. V was clipped by 0 bases and J by 1 base, with 4 bases between them. In germline, CDR1 is SGHNT, CDR2 YENEEA. Full variable domain (remainder filled in from reference TRBV11-3 and TRBJ2-6): EAGVVQSPRYKIIEKKQPVAFWCNPISGHNTLYWYLQNLGQGPELLIRYENEEAVDDSQLPKDRFSAERLKGVDSTLKIQPAELGDSAVYLCASSLETSGANVLTFGAGSRLTVL.

This clonotype was found a few times. V and J are TRBV28 and TRBJ2-3; 11 nucleotides line up with TRBD1. This CDR3 contains 16 residues. V dropped 3 bases and J dropped 4; count of bases not matched to a gene: 6. Germline V lookup: CDR1 MDHEN, CDR2 SYDVKM. CDR3 residues: CASSLFRTGGPDTQYF. In DNA, the CDR3 is TGTGCCAGCAGTTTGTTTCGGACAGGGGGCCCAGATACGCAGTATTTT.

This clonotype occurred many times. The chain has TRBV11-1 and TRBJ2-3; D call uncertain. Trimming pared 1 base from V and 8 bases from J, leaving 16 bases between. Per the germline V gene, CDR1 is SGHAT and CDR2 is FQDESV (reference sequence). The CDR3 runs to 15 residues. This CDR3 is CASSLGQALSGTQYF. CDR3 nucleotides: TGTGCCAGCAGCTTAGGCCAGGCCCTTTCGGGTACGCAGTATTTT.

On this clonotype itself: With a much larger clone just one base away, this may be a read error. This chain links TRBV28 with TRBJ2-2; weak D call: TRBD2 (6 bases). V was clipped by 6 bases and J by 7 bases, with 9 bases between them. The germline gives CDR1 MDHEN, CDR2 SYDVKM. The CDR3 spans 12 residues. CDR3 amino acids: CASREGGGELFF. The CDR3 coding sequence is TGTGCCAGCAGGGAGGGTGGCGGGGAGCTGTTTTTT.

The rearrangement joins TRBV12-3 or TRBV12-4 to TRBJ2-7, with D possibly being TRBD1 (6 bases). The CDR3 consists of 15 residues. V was clipped by 6 bases and J by 5 bases, with 20 bases between them. The CDR3 loop reads CASSRTVKQGNEQYF. CDR3 nucleotide sequence: TGTGCCAGCAGCCGCACCGTAAAACAGGGAAACGAGCAGTACTTC.

This clonotype was found a few times. The CDR3 bases are TGTGCCAGCAGCCAGGGACGGAGATACGAGCAGTACTTC. Translating it yields CASSQGRRYEQYF. The chain combines TRBV14 with TRBJ2-7; the D gene could be TRBD1 or TRBD2 (5 bases each). The germline gives CDR1 SGHDN, CDR2 FVKESK. There are 13 residues in the CDR3. V was cut by 3 bases and J by 4 bases, with 10 bases left in between.

This chain connects TRBV3-1 to TRBJ1-2; D is perhaps TRBD1 (5 bases). The V gene lost 3 bases and the J gene lost 1 base, with 12 bases spanning the gap. Germline loops: CDR1 LGHDT, CDR2 YNNKEL (reference sequence). The CDR3 extends over 15 amino acids. The CDR3 sequence is CASSHLNQGNYGYTF. As DNA, the CDR3 is TGTGCCAGCAGCCACTTAAATCAGGGTAACTATGGCTACACCTTC.

This clonotype was observed a handful of times. V is TRBV7-2 and J is TRBJ2-3; D gene ambiguous. The CDR3 extends over 14 amino acids. Germline V gene data show CDR1 as SGHTA and CDR2 as FQGNSA. Trimming stripped 6 bases from V and 1 base from J, with 11 bases between. In DNA, the CDR3 is TGTGCCAGCAGGCTTTCTCTAGGCACAGATACGCAGTATTTT. Amino acid sequence: CASRLSLGTDTQYF. The full variable domain, completed using reference TRBV7-2 and TRBJ2-3, is GAGVSQSPSNKVTEKGKDVELRCDPISGHTALYWYRQSLGQGLEFLIYFQGNSAPDKSGLPSDRFSAERTGGSVSTLTIQRTQQEDSAVYLCASRLSLGTDTQYFGPGTRLTVL.

V and J are TRBV7-2 and TRBJ2-2; D might be TRBD2 (6 bases). In germline, CDR1 is SGHTA, CDR2 FQGNSA. V lost 4 bases, J lost 7 bases, and 7 bases lay in between. The CDR3 length is 12 residues. CDR3 sequence reads: CASSSGVGELFF. DNA for the CDR3: TGTGCCAGCAGCTCGGGGGTCGGGGAGCTGTTTTTT.

This clonotype was counted many times. The chain has TRBV5-6 and TRBJ2-7; D gene unclear. CDR3 length: 15 amino acids. V lost 0 bases to trimming and J lost 0 bases, with 10 bases between them. Germline loops: CDR1 SGHDT, CDR2 YYEEEE. The CDR3 sequence: CASSLVGLSSYEQYV. DNA for the CDR3: TGTGCCAGCAGCTTGGTTGGGTTGAGCTCCTACGAGCAGTACGTC.

A few counts support this clonotype. This chain uses TRBV7-2 with TRBJ1-4, with 10 bases matching TRBD1. The V gene end was trimmed by 5 bases and the J gene end by 6 bases; junction bases not matched to a gene: 6. This CDR3 is built from 15 residues. Germline-derived CDR1 and CDR2 are SGHTA and FQGNSA. The CDR3 loop is CASSVPGTGDEKLFF. CDR3 nucleotide sequence: TGTGCCAGCAGCGTGCCCGGGACAGGGGATGAAAAACTGTTTTTT.

The rearrangement uses TRBV4-2 and TRBJ2-2; the D is unclear. Trimming stripped 0 bases from V and 9 bases from J, with 14 bases between. The CDR3 sequence is 15 residues long. Germline V CDR1 and CDR2: LGHNA, YNFKEQ. The CDR3 DNA sequence: TGTGCCAGCAGCCAAGATACCCCGAGAGGCAGGGAGCTGTTTTTT. This codes for CASSQDTPRGRELFF.

As to this clonotype: A junction boundary mismatches the germline segment, possibly from a read error. The chain couples TRBV2 to TRBJ2-3, with 9 bases that match TRBD2. CDR3 length equals 18 residues. CDR1 is SNHLY, CDR2 FYNNEI, per germline. CDR3 in amino acids: CTSSSLRHSGSPTDTQYF. The DNA of the CDR3 is TGTACCAGCAGTTCCCTCCGCCATAGCGGGAGCCCCACAGATACGCAGTATTTT.